This T cell receptor (beta chain) was captured by sequencing in a study of Ad26.COV2.S vaccination and SARS-CoV-2 variants. Some clones are missing from TCRdb's copy, which holds only in-frame ones; the method was immunoSEQ multiplex PCR. The sample records some 290,000 clones, around 84% being singletons. About this clone itself: What it recognizes is unknown.

Study-wide results and limits: With respect to non-spike TCR breadth, vaccine and placebo recipients were similar. Higher spike-specific TCR breadth was found in vaccine recipients than in placebo recipients. In vaccinated individuals, spike-specific CD8+ and CD4+ T cell responses reportedly displayed substantial breadth.

Treatment described: around 19 received Ad26.COV2.S at low or high dose, single or two shots; a few received placebo; per-sample allocation not given. Day 63 following the first vaccine or placebo injection was when the samples were taken. The source is a person between 18 and 65 years old who received the Ad26.COV2.S COVID-19 vaccine or a placebo. Sequencing was performed on peripheral blood, taken in a trial of Ad26.COV2.S vaccine versus placebo.

CDR3 bases: TGTGCCAGCACCTCGAATGGGCCCTACAATGAGCAGTTCTTC. This encodes CASTSNGPYNEQFF. This rearrangement joins TRBV2 to TRBJ2-1; D is ambiguous. Trimming left V 7 bases short and J 2 bases short, with 12 bases between. The CDR3 covers 14 residues. CDR1 is SNHLY, CDR2 FYNNEI, per germline.